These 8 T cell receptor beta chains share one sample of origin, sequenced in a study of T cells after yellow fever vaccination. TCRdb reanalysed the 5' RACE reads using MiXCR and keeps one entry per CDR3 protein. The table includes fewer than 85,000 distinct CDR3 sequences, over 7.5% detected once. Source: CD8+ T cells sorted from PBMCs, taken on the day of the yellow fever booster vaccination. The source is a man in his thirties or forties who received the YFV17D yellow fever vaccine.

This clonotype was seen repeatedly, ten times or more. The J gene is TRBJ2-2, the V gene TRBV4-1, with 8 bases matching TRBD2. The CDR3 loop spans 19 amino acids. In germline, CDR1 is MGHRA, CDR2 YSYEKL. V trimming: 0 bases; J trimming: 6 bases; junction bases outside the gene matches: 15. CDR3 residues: CASSQEGTSATSVPGELFF. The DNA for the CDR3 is TGCGCCAGCAGCCAAGAAGGGACATCCGCGACTAGCGTACCCGGGGAGCTGTTTTTT.

The CDR3 nucleotides are TGTGCCAGCCGGAAGACTAGCGGGTCTTACGAGCAGTACTTC. It translates to CASRKTSGSYEQYF. The chain has TRBV7-6 and TRBJ2-7, with 10 bases fitting TRBD2. The germline V gene encodes CDR1 SGHVS and CDR2 FNYEAQ. The CDR3 sequence is 14 residues long. The V gene end was trimmed by 8 bases and the J gene end by 4 bases; junction bases not matched to a gene: 8.

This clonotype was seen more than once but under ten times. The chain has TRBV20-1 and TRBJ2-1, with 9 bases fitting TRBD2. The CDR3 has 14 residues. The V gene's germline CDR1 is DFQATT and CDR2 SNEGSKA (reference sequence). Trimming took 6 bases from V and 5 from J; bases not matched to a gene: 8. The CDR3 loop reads CSAILAGVNNEQFF. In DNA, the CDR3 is TGCAGTGCGATATTAGCGGGAGTTAACAATGAGCAGTTCTTC.

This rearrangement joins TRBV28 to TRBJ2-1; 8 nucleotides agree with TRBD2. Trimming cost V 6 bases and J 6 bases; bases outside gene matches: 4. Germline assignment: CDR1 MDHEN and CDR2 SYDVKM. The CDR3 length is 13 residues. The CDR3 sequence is CASRLLAGNEQFF. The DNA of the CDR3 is TGTGCCAGCAGGCTTCTAGCGGGCAATGAGCAGTTCTTC.

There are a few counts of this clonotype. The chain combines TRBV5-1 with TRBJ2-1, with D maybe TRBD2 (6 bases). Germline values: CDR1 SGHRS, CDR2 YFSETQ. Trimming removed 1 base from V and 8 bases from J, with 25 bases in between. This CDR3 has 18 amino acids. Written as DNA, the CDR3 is TGCGCCAGCAGCTTGATTCCGACCGGGGGAGAGTCCTTTTATGAGCAGTTCTTC. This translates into CASSLIPTGGESFYEQFF.

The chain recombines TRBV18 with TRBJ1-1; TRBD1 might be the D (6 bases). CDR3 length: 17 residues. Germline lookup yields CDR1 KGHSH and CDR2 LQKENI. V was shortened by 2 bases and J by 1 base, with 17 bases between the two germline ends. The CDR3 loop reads CASSPAGAGYANTEAFF. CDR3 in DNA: TGTGCCAGCTCACCAGCGGGGGCAGGGTATGCGAACACTGAAGCTTTCTTT.

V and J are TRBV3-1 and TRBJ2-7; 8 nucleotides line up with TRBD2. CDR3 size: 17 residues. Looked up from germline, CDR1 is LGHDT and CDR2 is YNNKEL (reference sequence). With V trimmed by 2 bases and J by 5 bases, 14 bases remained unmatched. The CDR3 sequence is CASSQTGSSGLSDEQYF. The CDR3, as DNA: TGTGCCAGCAGCCAAACAGGGTCTAGCGGGCTAAGCGACGAGCAGTACTTC.

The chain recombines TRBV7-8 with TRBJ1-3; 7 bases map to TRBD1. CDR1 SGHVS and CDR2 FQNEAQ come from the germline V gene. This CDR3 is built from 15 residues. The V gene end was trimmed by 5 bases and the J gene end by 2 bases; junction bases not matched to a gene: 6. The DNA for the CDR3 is TGTGCCAGCAGCAAAACAGGGGCCGCTGGAAACACCATATATTTT. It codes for CASSKTGAAGNTIYF.